These 18 T cell receptor beta chains share one sample of origin, sequenced in a study of T cell responses to AZD1222 COVID-19 vaccine. Clones were read by immunoSEQ multiplex PCR, and TCRdb kept only the in-frame ones, dropping some. The sample has tens of thousands of clones; around nine tenths are singletons. The sample consisted of peripheral blood, taken on day 0 of AZD1222 vaccination. The source of these receptors is an adult in good health.

This clone came up once. The chain carries TRBV7-8 and TRBJ1-5; perhaps TRBD1 as D (6 bases). Looked up from germline, CDR1 is SGHVS and CDR2 is FQNEAQ. Trimming shortened V by 0 bases and J by 7 bases, and 13 bases separated the two germline ends. The CDR3 length is 15 residues. This CDR3 is CASSLARQAHQPQHF. The CDR3 nucleotides are TGTGCCAGCAGCTTAGCGAGACAGGCACACCAGCCCCAGCATTTT.

The rearrangement links TRBV6-5 to TRBJ2-5, with D tentatively TRBD2 (6 bases). Trimming stripped 9 bases from V and 4 bases from J, with 18 bases between. Germline V gives CDR1 MNHEY, CDR2 SVGAGI. There are 14 residues in the CDR3. The CDR3 sequence: CASTPRDSLETQYF. The CDR3 region has the DNA TGTGCCAGTACCCCCAGGGACTCCCTAGAGACCCAGTACTTC.

This sequence joins TRBV20-1 and TRBJ2-1; D is uncertain. Between the trimmed V and J ends, which lost 3 bases and 7 bases, there was a span of 7 bases. CDR1 and CDR2 from the germline V gene are DFQATT and SNEGSKA (reference sequence). The CDR3 is made up of 11 amino acids. CDR3 nucleotide sequence: TGCAGTGCTAGCTCCCTAAATGAGCAGTTCTTC. Translation gives CSASSLNEQFF.

V gene TRBV7-2 combines with J gene TRBJ1-5, with D tentatively TRBD1 (6 bases). Per germline, CDR1 SGHTA and CDR2 FQGNSA. The V end lost 2 bases, the J end lost 0 bases, and 14 bases lay between the germline ends. There are 17 residues in the CDR3. The DNA of the CDR3 is TGTGCCAGCAGCTTAATGGGGACACCTTATAGCAATCAGCCCCAGCATTTT. Protein sequence: CASSLMGTPYSNQPQHF.

The V call is TRBV11-2, the J call TRBJ2-1; 9 bases fit TRBD1. The CDR3 is 15 residues long. V lost 3 bases, J lost 7 bases, and 7 bases stayed unmatched. Germline V gives CDR1 SGHAT, CDR2 FQNNGV. CDR3 residues: CASSLAGQGWNEQFF. The CDR3, as DNA: TGTGCCAGCAGCTTGGCGGGACAGGGCTGGAATGAGCAGTTCTTC.

J is TRBJ2-3 and V is TRBV19; D gene ambiguous. With 4 bases removed from V and 4 bases from J, the gap between germline ends came to 6 bases. Germline-derived CDR1 and CDR2 are LNHDA and SQIVND (reference sequence). The CDR3 is 12 residues long. DNA of the CDR3: TGTGCCAGTAGTAAGGGTTCAGATACGCAGTATTTT. Its translation: CASSKGSDTQYF.

This chain joins TRBV5-1 and TRBJ2-1; no clear D gene. There are 16 residues in the CDR3. Trimming removed 2 bases at V and 1 base at J, with 13 bases between. Germline values: CDR1 SGHRS, CDR2 YFSETQ. CDR3 in amino acids: CASSLVIGVSYNEQFF. CDR3 DNA sequence: TGCGCCAGCAGCTTAGTAATCGGAGTTTCCTACAATGAGCAGTTCTTC.

This clone was detected once. This chain joins TRBV19 and TRBJ2-1, with D perhaps TRBD1 (5 bases). The CDR3 is 12 residues long. The ends were cut back, 7 bases at V and 5 bases at J, with 9 bases in the middle. Germline CDR1 reads LNHDA; CDR2 reads SQIVND (reference sequence). The CDR3 DNA sequence: TGTGCCAGTACCGACAGCAACAATGAGCAGTTCTTC. Encoded protein: CASTDSNNEQFF.

The table lists this clone with a few counts. The chain uses TRBV7-6 and TRBJ2-7; 10 positions agree with TRBD1. The CDR3 contains 15 residues. Germline V gene sequence: CDR1 SGHVS, CDR2 FNYEAQ. V was pared by 1 base and J by 5 bases, with 5 bases of the junction left unmatched. The CDR3 coding sequence is TGTGCCAGCAGCTTAGACCCTGACAGGGGGCACGAGCAGTACTTC. It is translated as CASSLDPDRGHEQYF.

The sample holds one count of this clone. The V and J genes are TRBV7-2 and TRBJ2-7; D is possibly TRBD2 (5 bases). The germline V and J ends were trimmed by 6 bases and 3 bases, with 15 bases remaining between them. This CDR3 has 14 residues. Germline V gene data show CDR1 as SGHTA and CDR2 as FQGNSA. The CDR3 DNA is TGTGCCAGCAGTAGAGCTGTGACTAACTACGAGCAGTACTTC. Amino acid sequence: CASSRAVTNYEQYF. Using reference TRBV7-2 and TRBJ2-7 for the parts outside the CDR3, the full variable domain is GAGVSQSPSNKVTEKGKDVELRCDPISGHTALYWYRQSLGQGLEFLIYFQGNSAPDKSGLPSDRFSAERTGGSVSTLTIQRTQQEDSAVYLCASSRAVTNYEQYFGPGTRLTVT.

The chain carries TRBV29-1 and TRBJ2-2; D is unclear. The V gene lost 3 bases and the J gene lost 1 base, with 9 bases spanning the gap. Germline V CDR1 and CDR2: SQVTM, ANQGSEA. The CDR3 is made up of 14 amino acids. CDR3 bases: TGCAGCGTTGACAGTTTCGGGAACACCGGGGAGCTGTTTTTT. It specifies CSVDSFGNTGELFF.

This chain joins TRBV7-2 and TRBJ1-6; a possible D gene is TRBD1 (5 bases). V lost 1 base, J lost 9 bases, and 16 bases lay in between. The CDR3 is made up of 16 amino acids. Germline CDR1 SGHTA, CDR2 FQGNSA. DNA of the CDR3: TGTGCCAGCAGCTTAGTCCCACTCGGGGGAGGTTCACCCCTCCACTTT. Protein: CASSLVPLGGGSPLHF.

This clone was counted a single time. The chain uses TRBV4-1 and TRBJ1-1; 7 positions match TRBD1. Trimming removed 8 bases from V and 7 bases from J; junction bases left unmatched: 16. CDR1 and CDR2 from the germline V gene are MGHRA and YSYEKL. This CDR3 is built from 15 residues. The CDR3 nucleotides read TGCGCCAGCTCACGACAGGGCAGCTTTCTGGATGAAGCTTTCTTT. It is translated as CASSRQGSFLDEAFF.

This clone has just one count. The CDR3 here is CASSFKHDGTQYF. The CDR3 nucleotides read TGTGCCAGCAGCTTTAAACACGACGGGACCCAGTACTTC. This rearrangement joins TRBV11-1 to TRBJ2-5, with D unresolved. Trimming cost V 3 bases and J 7 bases, with 12 bases left between them. CDR3 length: 13 residues. Germline V gene lookup returns CDR1 SGHAT and CDR2 FQDESV (reference sequence).

This clone was seen a handful of times. The J gene is TRBJ2-1, the V gene TRBV6-5, with a possible D match to TRBD1 (6 bases). Germline V gene lookup returns CDR1 MNHEY and CDR2 SVGAGI. This CDR3 comprises 13 residues. Trimming cost V 6 bases and J 6 bases, with 12 bases left between them. The CDR3 bases are TGTGCCAGCAGCAGGGGAGAGGCCAATGAGCAGTTCTTC. Amino acids: CASSRGEANEQFF.

The J gene is TRBJ2-1, the V gene TRBV5-5; D is ambiguous. The germline V gene encodes CDR1 SGHKS and CDR2 YYEKEE (reference sequence). V dropped 6 bases and J dropped 4 bases, with 23 bases sitting between them. The CDR3 loop spans 17 amino acids. The CDR3, as DNA: TGTGCCAGCACTAGGGTTGCAACCACCCCCGGGTACAATGAGCAGTTCTTC. Protein product: CASTRVATTPGYNEQFF.

The chain combines TRBV24-1 with TRBJ2-1; D unclear. Trimming removed 4 bases from V and 3 bases from J, with 15 bases in between. The CDR3 has 16 residues. Germline assignment: CDR1 KGHDR and CDR2 SFDVKD. CDR3 region: CATSDSPPRRYNEQFF. The CDR3, as DNA: TGTGCCACCAGTGACTCCCCCCCCCGCCGCTACAATGAGCAGTTCTTC.

J is TRBJ2-1 and V is TRBV7-9; 8 nucleotides align to TRBD2. Trimming at V came to 7 bases and at J to 5 bases, leaving 13 bases not matched to a gene. The CDR3 is 16 residues long. Germline CDR1 is SEHNR and CDR2 is FQNEAQ (reference sequence). The CDR3 sequence is CASNSPSGRLDNEQFF. CDR3 in DNA: TGTGCCAGCAATTCCCCCAGCGGGAGACTAGACAATGAGCAGTTCTTC.